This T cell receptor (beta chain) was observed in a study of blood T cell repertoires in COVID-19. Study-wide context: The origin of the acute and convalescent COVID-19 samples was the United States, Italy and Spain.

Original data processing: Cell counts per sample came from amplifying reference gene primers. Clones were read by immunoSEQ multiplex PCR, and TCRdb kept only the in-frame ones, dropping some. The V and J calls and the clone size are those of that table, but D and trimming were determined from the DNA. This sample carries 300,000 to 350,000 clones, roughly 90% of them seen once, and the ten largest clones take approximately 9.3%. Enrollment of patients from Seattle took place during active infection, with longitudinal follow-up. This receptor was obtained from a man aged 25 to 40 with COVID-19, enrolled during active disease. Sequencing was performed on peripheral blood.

The DNA for the CDR3 is TGTGCCAGCAGCACGTGGACAGGGGTCTTGGCAACTAATGAAAAACTGTTTTTT. Translated: CASSTWTGVLATNEKLFF. This chain uses TRBV3-1 (or the pseudogene TRBV3-2) with TRBJ1-4; 9 nucleotides agree with TRBD1. The CDR3 runs to 18 residues. From germline, CDR1 is LGHDT and CDR2 YNNKEL (reference sequence). V shed 5 bases, J shed 0 bases, and the junction held 10 bases outside the gene matches.